This is a list of T cell receptor beta chains from one sample in a study of early stage breast cancer tumors. Repertoires were generated with immunoSEQ multiplex PCR, while TCRdb's copy carries only in-frame clones and drops some. Among nearly 70,000 clones listed, 65% to 85% were seen once. Sequenced input: blood. Receptors were obtained from a person aged 35-50 years with breast cancer. The CDR3 runs from the conserved cysteine through the conserved F or W. The order of the fields is D gene, V gene, J gene, clone size, CDR3 protein, CDR3 DNA. A D gene is named only where the DNA matches it firmly. The listing skips clone size in some rows; elsewhere it reads once, few, many or a size class.

>-|TRBV2|TRBJ1-1|-
CASSEAKMNTEAFF
TGTGCCAGCAGTGAAGCGAAAATGAACACTGAAGCTTTCTTT
>-|TRBV6-6|TRBJ1-5|once
CASRVDSNQPQHF
TGTGCCAGCAGGGTTGATAGCAATCAGCCCCAGCATTTT
>-|TRBV27|TRBJ2-7|-
CASSLSGLYSYEQYF
TGTGCCAGCAGTTTATCAGGCTTATACTCCTACGAGCAGTACTTC
>-|TRBV2|TRBJ1-5|once
CASSREYSSNQPQHF
TGTGCCAGCAGCCGGGAATACTCTAGCAATCAGCCCCAGCATTTT
>-|TRBV6-4|TRBJ1-5|-
CASTQGQPQHF
TGTGCCAGCACCCAAGGTCAGCCCCAGCATTTT
>-|TRBV7-9|TRBJ1-4|-
CASSLGGHGNEKLFF
TGTGCCAGCAGCTTAGGGGGGCACGGTAATGAAAAACTGTTTTTT
>TRBD1|TRBV28|TRBJ2-4|-
CASSLGQIAKNIQYF
TGTGCCAGCAGCCTGGGACAGATAGCCAAAAACATTCAGTACTTC
>-|TRBV27|TRBJ2-3|-
CASTSPNRATQYF
TGTGCCAGCACCTCACCTAACAGGGCTACGCAGTATTTT
>-|TRBV7-9|TRBJ1-3|-
CASSLQGTGNTIYF
TGTGCCAGCAGCTTACAGGGAACTGGAAACACCATATATTTT
>-|TRBV5-6|TRBJ2-1|-
CASSSDAPNEQFF
TGTGCCAGCAGTTCGGACGCGCCGAATGAGCAGTTCTTC
>TRBD2|TRBV11-2|TRBJ2-1|-
CASSLETRRAGGPNEQFF
TGTGCCAGCAGCTTAGAGACTAGAAGAGCGGGAGGACCCAATGAGCAGTTCTTC
>TRBD2|TRBV6-5|TRBJ2-1|-
CASSYGTSGYNEQFF
TGTGCCAGCAGTTACGGGACTAGCGGTTACAATGAGCAGTTCTTC
>TRBD2|TRBV27|TRBJ2-7|-
CASSRTRASGRPYEQYF
TGTGCCAGCAGTCGGACTCGGGCTAGCGGTAGACCCTACGAGCAGTACTTC
>-|TRBV19|TRBJ2-4|-
CASSIEAAWEGESNIQYF
TGTGCCAGTAGTATAGAGGCCGCTTGGGAGGGGGAGTCAAACATTCAGTACTTC
>-|TRBV11-2|TRBJ1-1|-
CASSLGTIRGTEAFF
TGTGCCAGCAGCTTAGGTACGATTCGGGGAACTGAAGCTTTCTTT
>-|TRBV18|TRBJ2-1|-
CASSYNPPGTNQFF
TGTGCCAGCTCATACAATCCTCCGGGAACTAATCAGTTCTTC
>-|TRBV6-5|TRBJ2-7|-
CASSYPGNDEQYF
TGTGCCAGCAGTTACCCGGGGAACGACGAGCAGTACTTC
>-|TRBV27|TRBJ1-2|-
CASSLKANYGYTF
TGTGCCAGCAGTTTAAAGGCTAACTATGGCTACACCTTC
>-|TRBV11-1|TRBJ2-1|-
CASSSGGDLEQFF
TGTGCCAGCAGCTCTGGGGGAGATCTTGAGCAGTTCTTC
>TRBD2|TRBV2|TRBJ2-3|-
CASSAGEVPDTQYF
TGTGCCAGCTCAGCGGGAGAGGTACCAGATACGCAGTATTTT
>-|TRBV7-2|TRBJ2-5|-
CASSLRASGETQYF
TGTGCCAGCAGCCTGAGGGCCTCGGGAGAGACCCAGTACTTC